These 9 T cell receptor beta chains share one sample of origin, sequenced in a study of blood T cell repertoires in COVID-19. Produced via immunoSEQ multiplex PCR; TCRdb's table is partial and in-frame only. The table shows over 250,000 clones, with roughly 85% occurring only once. Sequencing was performed on PBMCs or T cells enriched from blood (not recorded which). Source of these receptors: a man aged 35-49 years who had been exposed to COVID-19.

This chain links TRBV3-1 (or the pseudogene TRBV3-2) with TRBJ1-6, with 7 bases identical to TRBD1. The CDR3 is 14 residues long. CDR1 LGHDT and CDR2 YNNKEL come from the germline V gene (reference sequence). V was pared by 1 base and J by 13 bases, with 7 bases of the junction left unmatched. CDR3 nucleotide sequence: TGTGCCAGCAGCCAAGTGGCAGGGGGGTCCCCCCTCCACTTT. This gives the protein CASSQVAGGSPLHF.

The chain carries TRBV11-3 and TRBJ1-1, with unresolved D. CDR1 SGHNT and CDR2 YENEEA come from the germline V gene. The CDR3 is 12 amino acids. The ends were cut back, 3 bases at V and 2 bases at J, with 4 bases in the middle. The CDR3 region is CASSLSNTEAFF. CDR3 DNA sequence: TGTGCCAGCAGCTTGAGTAACACTGAAGCTTTCTTT.

The gene calls are TRBV12-5 and TRBJ2-2; no clear D. Trimming cost V 2 bases and J 3 bases, with 4 bases left between them. The CDR3 covers 13 residues. The germline gives CDR1 LGHNT, CDR2 FRNRAP. In DNA, the CDR3 is TGTGCTAGTGGTTTGCTTTACACCGGGGAGCTGTTTTTT. Translated, it gives CASGLLYTGELFF.

The sample holds a few counts of this clone. This chain connects TRBV11-3 to TRBJ2-1, with a possible D match to TRBD2 (6 bases). Germline V gene data show CDR1 as SGHNT and CDR2 as YENEEA. Trimming took off 6 bases at V and 7 bases at J, with 10 bases between the two ends. CDR3 size: 12 residues. CDR3 residues: CASRTLANEQFF. Here the CDR3 DNA reads TGTGCCAGCAGGACACTAGCAAATGAGCAGTTCTTC.

The CDR3, as DNA: TGTGCCAGCAGCACCTTAAGCGGGAGCTCCTACAATGAGCAGTTCTTC. It is translated as CASSTLSGSSYNEQFF. The V call is TRBV7-3, the J call TRBJ2-1; TRBD2 matches 8 bases. The junction had 6 bases not matched to a gene; V was cut back by 5 bases and J by 0 bases. The CDR3 runs 16 residues. From germline, CDR1 is SGHTA and CDR2 FQGTGA.

Here the CDR3 reads CASSLLAGGLEQFF. DNA of the CDR3: TGCGCCAGCAGCCTATTAGCGGGAGGACTAGAGCAGTTCTTC. The chain combines TRBV4-1 with TRBJ2-1, with 10 bases aligning to TRBD2. Per the germline V gene, CDR1 is MGHRA and CDR2 is YSYEKL. V shed 4 bases, J shed 10 bases, and the junction held 7 bases outside the gene matches. This CDR3 spans 14 amino acids.

The rearrangement uses TRBV6-4 and TRBJ2-1; 8 bases match TRBD2. With V trimmed by 2 bases and J by 2 bases, 2 bases remained unmatched. Germline V gene data show CDR1 as MRHNA and CDR2 as SNTAGT. CDR3 size: 15 residues. CDR3 sequence (DNA): TGTGCCAGCAGTGACGCGGGAGGAACCTACAATGAGCAGTTCTTC. It yields the protein CASSDAGGTYNEQFF.

The rearrangement joins TRBV5-4 to TRBJ2-1, with TRBD1 matching over 7 bases. The CDR3 is 14 residues long. Germline CDR1 reads SGHNT; CDR2 reads YYREEE (reference sequence). After removal of 2 bases from V and 6 bases from J, the junction contained 5 bases not matched to a gene. CDR3 nucleotides: TGTGCCAGCAGCTTCACAGGGGTAGGCAATGAGCAGTTCTTC. Translating it yields CASSFTGVGNEQFF.

The V and J genes are TRBV9 and TRBJ2-7, with 10 nucleotides matching TRBD2. Germline V gives CDR1 SGDLS, CDR2 YYNGEE. The V and J ends lost 3 bases and 6 bases, in that order; junction bases with no gene match: 9. The CDR3 is made up of 15 amino acids. In DNA form, the CDR3 reads TGTGCCAGCAGCGGGATAGCGGGAGGCGTCCTCGAGCAGTACTTC. It is translated as CASSGIAGGVLEQYF. Full variable domain (rest looked up from reference TRBV9 and TRBJ2-7): DSGVTQTPKHLITATGQRVTLRCSPRSGDLSVYWYQQSLDQGLQFLIQYYNGEERAKGNILERFSAQQFPDLHSELNLSSLELGDSALYFCASSGIAGGVLEQYFGPGTRLTVT.